This T cell receptor (beta chain) was found in a study of CD8 T cells in ankylosing spondylitis. Details on this clonotype: The antigen is not known.

Study-wide points: A motif in TCR beta, a set of 8 or 9 highly homologous variants, appeared characteristic of ankylosing spondylitis blood. Disease-linked clones, CD8+, were relatively rare in peripheral blood.

Looked up from germline, CDR1 is GTSNPN and CDR2 is SVGIG (reference sequence). The CDR3 runs 10 residues. With 5 bases removed from V and 10 bases from J, the gap between germline ends came to 11 bases. Using quantitative 5'-RACE with molecular barcodes, the authors made TCR beta libraries. TCRdb re-called the 5' RACE reads with MiXCR, one entry per CDR3 protein. Of hundreds of thousands of distinct CDR3 sequences listed, 17% are singletons. The origin of this receptor is a male donor with ankylosing spondylitis. The sample consisted of blood, either unsorted or a sorted T cell fraction (not recorded which). The chain employs TRBV30 and TRBJ1-1; no firm D call. The CDR3 DNA reads as TGTGCCTGGTCCCGGGAGAGAGCTTTCTTT. This encodes CAWSRERAFF.